A single sample gave rise to the 21 T cell receptor beta chains below, sequenced in a study of CD8 T cells in ankylosing spondylitis. MiXCR, run by TCRdb on the 5' RACE reads, gives a single entry per CDR3 protein. Here the sample spans more than 110,000 distinct CDR3 sequences, approximately 8.4% being singletons. The sample taken for sequencing was synovial fluid, either unsorted or a sorted T cell fraction (not recorded which). All receptors come from a male donor with ankylosing spondylitis.

This rearrangement joins TRBV3-1 to TRBJ2-1; possibly TRBD2 for D (6 bases). The germline gives CDR1 LGHDT, CDR2 YNNKEL (reference sequence). This CDR3 region has 13 residues. V was cut by 0 bases and J by 10 bases, with 10 bases left in between. CDR3 in DNA: TGTGCCAGCAGCCAAGATCTCGGGAGCGAGCAGTTCTTC. Translated, it gives CASSQDLGSEQFF.

This sequence joins TRBV7-9 and TRBJ1-4; possibly TRBD1 for D (5 bases). The V and J ends lost 5 bases and 4 bases respectively, with 11 bases between them. CDR3 size: 14 residues. Germline loops: CDR1 SEHNR, CDR2 FQNEAQ (reference sequence). CDR3 sequence: CASSPGTVNEKLFF. The CDR3 DNA follows: TGTGCCAGCAGCCCCGGGACGGTTAATGAAAAACTGTTTTTT.

This clonotype was seen ten or more times. The chain joins TRBV27 to TRBJ2-7; the D call may be TRBD1 or TRBD2 (5 bases each). Trimming took off 8 bases at V and 0 bases at J, with 23 bases between the two ends. The CDR3 runs to 17 residues. Germline-derived CDR1 and CDR2 are MNHEY and SMNVEV (reference sequence). The CDR3 bases are TGTGCCAGCGGAAACCGCATGGGGAGAGGGGCCTCCTACGAGCAGTACTTC. Translated, it gives CASGNRMGRGASYEQYF.

This clonotype was counted between two and nine times. The chain combines TRBV7-3 with TRBJ2-3, with D perhaps matching TRBD1 (6 bases). The CDR3 extends over 13 amino acids. The V end lost 5 bases, the J end lost 4 bases, and 10 bases lay between the germline ends. CDR1 is SGHTA, CDR2 FQGTGA, per germline. The CDR3 loop reads CASSVQGSDTQYF. The CDR3 nucleotides read TGTGCCAGCAGCGTACAGGGTTCAGATACGCAGTATTTT.

By frequency in the sample, this clonotype is medium-sized. This chain connects TRBV7-9 to TRBJ2-3; 8 bases match TRBD1. The CDR3 contains 14 residues. Germline CDR1 is SEHNR and CDR2 is FQNEAQ (reference sequence). V was clipped by 3 bases and J by 6 bases; unmatched bases: 5. CDR3 protein: CASSFNQGADTQYF. The CDR3 coding sequence is TGTGCCAGCAGCTTCAACCAGGGGGCGGATACGCAGTATTTT.

The chain couples TRBV28 to TRBJ1-5; 7 bases line up with TRBD1. V trimming: 7 bases; J trimming: 3 bases; junction bases outside the gene matches: 15. Germline CDR1 and CDR2: MDHEN and SYDVKM. CDR3 length: 17 amino acids. The CDR3 DNA is TGTGCCAGCATCCCGGCGTCGGGAGGGGGCCTCAATCAGCCCCAGCATTTT. Encoded protein: CASIPASGGGLNQPQHF.

This clonotype was counted at least ten times. The chain employs TRBV4-1 and TRBJ1-5; D ambiguous. Per the germline V gene, CDR1 is MGHRA and CDR2 is YSYEKL. The length of the CDR3 is 16 residues. Trimming pared 1 base from V and 1 base from J, leaving 11 bases between. CDR3 residues: CASSQGVSTSNQPQHF. The CDR3 DNA sequence: TGCGCCAGCAGCCAAGGAGTCTCGACGAGCAATCAGCCCCAGCATTTT.

This clonotype has at least ten counts. V is TRBV9 and J is TRBJ1-3, with no clear D. The germline V gene encodes CDR1 SGDLS and CDR2 YYNGEE. Trimming removed 2 bases at V and 1 base at J, with 7 bases between. The CDR3 runs 14 residues. Here the CDR3 reads CASSVGISGNTIYF. The CDR3 DNA reads as TGTGCCAGCAGCGTGGGAATATCTGGAAACACCATATATTTT.

This clonotype was seen more than once but under ten times. The V gene is TRBV24-1, the J gene TRBJ1-5; D is possibly TRBD1 (6 bases). V shed 10 bases and J shed 3 bases, with 21 bases lying between them. Germline V gene sequence: CDR1 KGHDR, CDR2 SFDVKD. There are 16 residues in the CDR3. CDR3 nucleotide sequence: TGTGCCACTCAAAGCAATACAAGGGGGATCAATCAGCCCCAGCATTTT. Protein product: CATQSNTRGINQPQHF.

This clonotype was seen repeatedly, ten times or more. This chain connects TRBV2 to TRBJ2-5; 10 nucleotides agree with TRBD2. CDR3 size: 14 residues. Trimming at V came to 4 bases and at J to 4 bases, leaving 3 bases not matched to a gene. Germline V gives CDR1 SNHLY, CDR2 FYNNEI. This chain's CDR3 is CASSVGTSAETQYF. The DNA for the CDR3 is TGTGCCAGCAGTGTTGGGACTAGCGCAGAGACCCAGTACTTC.

This clonotype was seen many times. The rearrangement links TRBV11-2 to TRBJ2-1; D possibly corresponds to TRBD1 (6 bases). Germline-derived CDR1 and CDR2 are SGHAT and FQNNGV. Between the trimmed V and J ends, which lost 5 bases and 7 bases, there was a span of 15 bases. CDR3 size: 14 residues. The CDR3 here is CASSIQGIRNEQFF. CDR3 in DNA: TGTGCCAGCAGCATACAGGGAATACGGAATGAGCAGTTCTTC.

This clonotype showed up just a few times. V gene TRBV15 combines with J gene TRBJ1-6; tentatively, D is TRBD1 (5 bases). V was trimmed by 0 bases and J by 11 bases, leaving 14 bases between them. The CDR3 has 15 residues. Germline V gene data show CDR1 as LNHNV and CDR2 as YYDKDF (reference sequence). DNA of the CDR3: TGTGCCACCAGCAGAGATGACGCAGGGTTCGCACCCCTCCACTTT. Encoded protein: CATSRDDAGFAPLHF.

This clonotype was observed a handful of times. The chain combines TRBV20-1 with TRBJ2-4; the D gene could be TRBD1 or TRBD2 (6 bases each). V lost 5 bases and J 7 bases, leaving 15 bases between the germline ends. Germline CDR1 DFQATT, CDR2 SNEGSKA (reference sequence). CDR3 length: 13 residues. This CDR3 is CSAGPTGRNIQYF. The CDR3, as DNA: TGCAGTGCTGGTCCTACAGGGAGGAACATTCAGTACTTC.

This clonotype came up many times. The chain has TRBV20-1 and TRBJ2-7; 10 positions agree with TRBD1. The ends lost 3 bases at V and 4 bases at J; junction bases unmatched: 6. This CDR3 region has 14 residues. CDR1 DFQATT and CDR2 SNEGSKA come from the germline V gene (reference sequence). CDR3 DNA: TGCAGTGCTAGGTATGGGACAGGGGCATACGAGCAGTACTTC. This encodes CSARYGTGAYEQYF.

The chain uses TRBV10-2 and TRBJ2-7, with D possibly being TRBD1 (6 bases). This CDR3 spans 15 amino acids. The germline V and J ends were trimmed by 4 bases and 2 bases, with 15 bases remaining between them. Germline V lookup: CDR1 WSHSY, CDR2 SAAADI. CDR3 in DNA: TGCGCCAGCAGTGGCCTCGGAAAGGGGGCCTACGAGCAGTACTTC. Protein sequence: CASSGLGKGAYEQYF.

The chain joins TRBV20-1 to TRBJ2-5; 15 bases align to TRBD2. The J segment lost 0 bases and the V segment lost 1 base, leaving 9 bases of the junction unmatched. Germline CDR1 is DFQATT and CDR2 is SNEGSKA (reference sequence). The CDR3 contains 19 residues. The CDR3 DNA follows: TGCAGTGCTAGAGGCTCCCGGACTAGCGGGGGGGCCTACCAAGAGACCCAGTACTTC. Protein product: CSARGSRTSGGAYQETQYF.

This CDR3 is CSASGTSGFSYNEQFF. The CDR3 region has the DNA TGCAGTGCGTCAGGGACTAGCGGGTTTTCCTACAATGAGCAGTTCTTC. The J gene is TRBJ2-1, the V gene TRBV20-1; 12 bases align to TRBD2. CDR3 size: 16 residues. V lost 6 bases and J lost 1; bases outside the gene matches: 7. Germline V gene lookup returns CDR1 DFQATT and CDR2 SNEGSKA (reference sequence).

Points on this clonotype: Sequence at one end of the junction differs from germline and may be a read error. V usage is TRBV6-9 and J usage is TRBJ1-1; tentatively, D is TRBD1 (5 bases). Germline CDR1 is MNHGY and CDR2 is SVAAGI. The CDR3 spans 11 residues. The CDR3 loop reads CGLGGNTEAFF. Written as DNA, the CDR3 is TGTGGCCTTGGGGGGAACACCGAAGCTTTCTTT.

Ten or more counts support this clonotype. This chain connects TRBV3-1 to TRBJ2-2, with D tentatively TRBD1 or TRBD2 (5 bases each). Germline CDR1 LGHDT, CDR2 YNNKEL (reference sequence). The CDR3 totals 13 residues. Deletions cut 3 bases from V and 7 bases from J, with 9 bases between. CDR3 coding DNA: TGTGCCAGCAGCCAGAGGGGCGACGGGGAGCTGTTTTTT. This codes for CASSQRGDGELFF.

This clonotype has more than one count but fewer than ten. The chain is built from TRBV20-1 and TRBJ2-1; 8 bases map to TRBD2. V lost 3 bases, J lost 8 bases, and 9 bases stayed unmatched. The CDR3 covers 14 residues. Germline CDR1 DFQATT, CDR2 SNEGSKA (reference sequence). CDR3 amino acids: CSARKVAGRDEQFF. CDR3 sequence (DNA): TGCAGTGCTAGGAAGGTAGCGGGGCGAGATGAGCAGTTCTTC.

The sample holds many counts of this clonotype. CDR3 DNA sequence: TGCGCCAGCAGCCAAGAAAGGGGTTGGTCCTACAATGAGCAGTTCTTC. Its translation is CASSQERGWSYNEQFF. The J gene is TRBJ2-1, the V gene TRBV4-1; maybe TRBD1 (5 bases). The CDR3 length is 16 residues. Trimming pared 0 bases from V and 1 base from J, leaving 10 bases between. Germline CDR1 is MGHRA and CDR2 is YSYEKL.